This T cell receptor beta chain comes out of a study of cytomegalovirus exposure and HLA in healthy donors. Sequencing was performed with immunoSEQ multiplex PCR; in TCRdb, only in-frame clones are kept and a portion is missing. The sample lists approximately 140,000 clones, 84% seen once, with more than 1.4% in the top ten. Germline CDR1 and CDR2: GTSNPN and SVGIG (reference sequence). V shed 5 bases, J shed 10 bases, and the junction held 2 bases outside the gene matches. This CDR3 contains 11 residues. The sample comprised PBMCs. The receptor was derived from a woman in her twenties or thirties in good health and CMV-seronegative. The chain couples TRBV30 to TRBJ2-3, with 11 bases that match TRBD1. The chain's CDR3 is CAWGGQGAQYF. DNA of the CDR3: TGTGCCTGGGGGGGACAGGGGGCGCAGTATTTT.